This TCR beta chain is drawn from a study of response to subunit inactivated influenza vaccine. General study results and limits: The authors suggested that few new T cells are recruited per seasonal influenza vaccination.

Ten or more counts support this clonotype. What it binds is unknown. The CDR3 contains 12 residues. Germline V lookup: CDR1 DFQATT, CDR2 SNEGSKA (reference sequence). MiXCR was run by TCRdb on the RT-PCR reads, yielding one entry per CDR3 protein. The sample has approximately 570,000 distinct CDR3 sequences; under 9% are singletons. This clonotype was sampled from a man aged 45-69 years who received an inactivated influenza vaccine. The chain couples TRBV20-1 to TRBJ2-3; 7 nucleotides agree with TRBD2. Sequencing used PBMCs from blood, obtained approximately 25 months after vaccination. The CDR3 protein is CSAAGVSDTQYF. CDR3 DNA sequence: TGCAGCGCTGCGGGGGTTTCAGATACGCAGTATTTT.